This T cell receptor (beta chain) was identified during a study of blood T cell repertoires in COVID-19. Across the whole study: The United States, Italy and Spain supplied acute and convalescent COVID-19 samples. Sample material is recorded as cDNA or gDNA derived from T cells, B-cell-depleted T cells, or PBMCs.

How the authors handled the data: Estimated nucleated cell counts came from reference gene primer amplification. Assay used: immunoSEQ multiplex PCR; TCRdb lists only in-frame clones, some missing. V, J and clone size are taken as reported in that table, and D and trimming were inferred from the DNA itself. The repertoire holds roughly 50,000 clones, with 90% as singletons. Germline V lookup: CDR1 SGDLS, CDR2 YYNGEE. V gave up 3 bases and J gave up 4 bases; unmatched junction bases: 4. The CDR3 has 14 residues. This chain links TRBV9 with TRBJ2-1; 7 bases are a match to TRBD1. This clonotype originated in a woman aged 35 to 49 with active COVID-19. The sample taken for sequencing was peripheral blood. The CDR3 loop is CASSAGQPYNEQFF. As DNA, the CDR3 is TGTGCCAGCAGCGCGGGACAGCCGTACAATGAGCAGTTCTTC.